The clone carrying this T cell receptor beta chain was seen only once. Its target is not known. These data originate in a study of CD8+ T cells in alopecia areata. Notes on the study in general: It was lesional scalp, especially alopecia totalis/universalis, that showed higher clonality than normal scalp.

cDNA serving as the sequencing template came from extracted, reverse transcribed RNA. Measured with immunoSEQ multiplex PCR; TCRdb has only the in-frame clones, and not every one. Seen here are 100,000 to 150,000 clones, approximately 58% observed once, and the top ten hold around 3%. This sequence originates from a human donor in good health. Sequenced material: CD4+ T cells sorted from blood.

In nucleotides, the CDR3 is TGTGCCAGCTCATCTTTTGTTCAGCGGGGTTCGTCCTACAATGAGCAGTTCTTC. Translation: CASSSFVQRGSSYNEQFF. V usage is TRBV18 and J usage is TRBJ2-1; TRBD2 aligns across 7 bases. With 5 bases clipped from V and 1 base from J, the junction kept 14 bases outside the gene matches. This CDR3 is built from 18 residues. Germline CDR1 KGHSH, CDR2 LQKENI.